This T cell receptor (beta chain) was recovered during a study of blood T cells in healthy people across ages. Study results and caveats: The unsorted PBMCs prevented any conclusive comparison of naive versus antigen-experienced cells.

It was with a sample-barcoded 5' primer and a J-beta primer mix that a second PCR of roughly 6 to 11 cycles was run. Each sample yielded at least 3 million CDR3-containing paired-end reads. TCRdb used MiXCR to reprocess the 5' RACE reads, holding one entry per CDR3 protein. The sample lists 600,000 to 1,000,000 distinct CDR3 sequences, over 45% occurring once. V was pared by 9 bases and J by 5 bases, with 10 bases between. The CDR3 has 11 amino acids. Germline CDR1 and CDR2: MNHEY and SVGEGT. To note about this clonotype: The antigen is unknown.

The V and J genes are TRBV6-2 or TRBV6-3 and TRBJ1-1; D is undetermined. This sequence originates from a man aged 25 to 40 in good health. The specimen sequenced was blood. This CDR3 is CASRKVTEAFF. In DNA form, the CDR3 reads TGTGCCAGTCGTAAAGTAACTGAAGCTTTCTTT.